These 3 T cell receptor beta chains share one sample of origin, sequenced in a study of cytomegalovirus exposure and HLA in healthy donors. Primers: 60 Vbeta forward and 13 Jbeta reverse. Some clones are missing from TCRdb's copy, which holds only in-frame ones; the method was immunoSEQ multiplex PCR. Here the sample spans some 130,000 clones, around 77% being singletons. Sequenced input: PBMCs. These TCRs come from a man in his thirties or forties in good health.

V is TRBV15 and J is TRBJ2-1; 12 positions agree with TRBD2. V shed 5 bases, J shed 7 bases, and the junction held 12 bases outside the gene matches. The CDR3 length is 17 residues. Germline V lookup: CDR1 LNHNV, CDR2 YYDKDF (reference sequence). The CDR3 nucleotides are TGTGCCACCAGCCTGGGGGCGACTAGCGGGAGTGATAATGAGCAGTTCTTC. It specifies CATSLGATSGSDNEQFF. The variable domain in full, with the rest retrieved from reference TRBV15 and TRBJ2-1, is DAMVIQNPRYQVTQFGKPVTLSCSQTLNHNVMYWYQQKSSQAPKLLFHYYDKDFNNEADTPDNFQSRRPNTSFCFLDIRSPGLGDTAMYLCATSLGATSGSDNEQFFGPGTRLTVL.

The chain is built from TRBV10-1 and TRBJ2-7, with a possible D match to TRBD2 (6 bases). The CDR3 extends over 14 amino acids. CDR1 and CDR2 (germline): WNHNN, SYGVQD (reference sequence). The V end was cut by 0 bases, the J end by 3 bases, with 9 bases between. This CDR3 is CASSESAGSYEQYF. CDR3 DNA sequence: TGCGCCAGCAGTGAGTCAGCCGGGAGCTACGAGCAGTACTTC.

This clone was recorded a few times. The CDR3, as DNA: TGTGCCAGCAGCTGGGACAATTATGGCTACACCTTC. It is translated as CASSWDNYGYTF. The chain links TRBV7-9 to TRBJ1-2; possible D gene TRBD1, 6 bases. The V end lost 4 bases, the J end lost 5 bases, and 8 bases lay between the germline ends. Germline CDR1 SEHNR, CDR2 FQNEAQ (reference sequence). This CDR3 contains 12 residues.